Reported below is one TCR beta chain. All the donors were Caucasian adults who lived in Nashville, Tennessee. These data originate in a study of shared clonotypes between healthy human individuals. Study-wide background: With ages of 18 to 49, the donors were two women and a few men.

Germline CDR1 reads MNHNS; CDR2 reads SASEGT. The CDR3 covers 13 residues. The germline V and J ends were trimmed by 6 bases and 5 bases, with 14 bases remaining between them. Original methodology: ImmunoSEQ yielded junction-only sequences lacking quality scores, so filtering differed. Sequencing was performed with immunoSEQ multiplex PCR; in TCRdb, only in-frame clones are kept and a portion is missing. V and J calls and clone size follow that table, whereas D and trimming were derived from the DNA. The table lists about 510,000 clones, 90% to 97% of them singletons. The source of this sequence is a woman aged 25 to 45 in good health. The chain combines TRBV6-1 with TRBJ2-7, with D uncertain. The specimen sequenced was naive CD4+ T cells sorted from blood. Described subset: CD45RA+ positively selected. The CDR3 reads CASSFKWHHEQYF. DNA for the CDR3: TGTGCCAGCAGCTTTAAGTGGCATCACGAGCAGTACTTC.